Here is one T cell receptor (beta chain) with its context. Its antigen is still unknown. The data stem from a study of PD-1 blockade in mismatch repair-deficient tumors. Background on the study: All were previously treated, progressing patients with some twelve mismatch repair-deficient cancer types.

Whole-study results and caveats: Tumor-resident clones, often undetectable pretreatment in blood, expanded then contracted after pembrolizumab.

Every patient had mismatch repair deficiency by PCR or immunohistochemistry. The TCR-sequenced patients were three responders to pembrolizumab. The table came from immunoSEQ multiplex PCR; TCRdb's copy has only in-frame clones and leaves some out. This sample has approximately 79,000 clones, with 70% to 90% found just once. The TCR comes from an adult with mismatch repair-deficient cancer. The starting material was peripheral blood, obtained 44 weeks after starting pembrolizumab.

The CDR3 loop is CASSRTLGLANYGYTF. The CDR3 DNA follows: TGTGCCAGCAGCCGGACTTTAGGGCTAGCTAACTATGGCTACACCTTC. The rearrangement uses TRBV7-9 and TRBJ1-2, with D hard to call. From germline, CDR1 is SEHNR and CDR2 FQNEAQ (reference sequence). Trimming stripped 5 bases from V and 0 bases from J, with 16 bases between. The CDR3 runs 16 residues.